The 21 T cell receptor beta chains below were found in one sample sequenced in a study of T cells after yellow fever vaccination. Each CDR3 protein is one row after TCRdb ran MiXCR on the 5' RACE reads. The sample has some 350,000 distinct CDR3 sequences, about 6% seen once; the top ten hold 15%. Sequencing was performed on PBMCs, taken 5 days after the yellow fever booster vaccination. These receptors originate from a man aged 30 to 39 who received the YFV17D yellow fever vaccine.

This clonotype has ten or more counts. The rearrangement joins TRBV5-1 to TRBJ2-2, with a tentative D call TRBD2 (6 bases). Germline values: CDR1 SGHRS, CDR2 YFSETQ. The CDR3 contains 14 residues. Trimming shortened V by 5 bases and J by 4 bases, and 12 bases separated the two germline ends. The CDR3 sequence: CASRAGQPTGELFF. CDR3 DNA sequence: TGCGCCAGCAGGGCGGGGCAGCCCACCGGGGAGCTGTTTTTT.

This clonotype was seen only a few times. The V and J genes are TRBV25-1 and TRBJ2-5, with 10 bases aligning to TRBD2. Germline V gene data show CDR1 as MGHDK and CDR2 as SYGVNS. Trimming removed 5 bases from V and 5 bases from J; junction bases left unmatched: 8. This CDR3 is 15 amino acids long. CDR3 coding DNA: TGTGCCAGCAGTTCCCTAGCGGGAGCTCAGGAGACCCAGTACTTC. It is translated as CASSSLAGAQETQYF.

This clonotype was counted at least ten times. This chain uses TRBV1 with TRBJ2-3; no check of the table's D call, TRBD1, against the DNA was made. TRBV1 constitutes a pseudogene. The CDR3 has 13 amino acids. CDR3 coding DNA: TGCACCCCGGAACCGTCCCGCACAGATACGCAGTATTTT. Its translation is CTPEPSRTDTQYF.

There are a few counts of this clonotype. J is TRBJ1-5 and V is TRBV20-1; perhaps TRBD1 as D (6 bases). The V end was cut by 0 bases, the J end by 11 bases, with 14 bases between. CDR1 DFQATT and CDR2 SNEGSKA come from the germline V gene (reference sequence). The CDR3 is made up of 13 amino acids. The CDR3 DNA reads TGCAGTGCTAGAGATGGGGGGGGCCTGGCCCAGCATTTT. Its translation: CSARDGGGLAQHF.

The chain links TRBV6-5 to TRBJ2-1; tentatively, D is TRBD2 (5 bases). Germline loops: CDR1 MNHEY, CDR2 SVGAGI. The CDR3 contains 15 residues. V lost 2 bases and J lost 4, with 12 bases in between. CDR3 sequence: CASSYPGKQYNEQFF. Written as DNA, the CDR3 is TGTGCCAGCAGTTACCCCGGGAAACAGTACAATGAGCAGTTCTTC.

This chain's CDR3 is CASSPGPLNYNEQFF. In nucleotides, the CDR3 is TGTGCCAGCAGCCCCGGGCCATTAAACTACAATGAGCAGTTCTTC. This chain connects TRBV28 to TRBJ2-1; D ambiguous. Trimming removed 6 bases at V and 3 bases at J, with 15 bases between. Looked up from germline, CDR1 is MDHEN and CDR2 is SYDVKM. The CDR3 spans 15 residues.

CDR3 residues: CAESGVLGEQYF. The CDR3 DNA follows: TGTGCCGAATCGGGAGTTCTCGGCGAGCAGTACTTC. The chain uses TRBV28 and TRBJ2-7; D may be TRBD2 (6 bases). CDR1 is MDHEN, CDR2 SYDVKM, per germline. The CDR3 spans 12 residues. V lost 11 bases, J lost 6 bases, and 17 bases lay in between.

This clonotype was picked up a small number of times. The chain recombines TRBV4-3 with TRBJ1-1, with no clear D. V was clipped by 5 bases and J by 5 bases, with 12 bases between them. The V gene's germline CDR1 is LGHNA and CDR2 YSLEER. The CDR3 is 13 residues long. CDR3 loop: CASSSGGRTEAFF. In nucleotides, the CDR3 is TGCGCCAGCAGCAGCGGAGGTCGGACTGAAGCTTTCTTT.

The sample holds a few counts of this clonotype. The DNA of the CDR3 is TGCAGTGCTAGCCCTGGCCGGCTAGCGGGGCGAAATGAGCAGTTCTTC. Translation: CSASPGRLAGRNEQFF. V is TRBV20-1 and J is TRBJ2-1, with TRBD2 matching over 9 bases. V trimming: 3 bases; J trimming: 7 bases; junction bases outside the gene matches: 13. CDR3 length: 16 amino acids. The germline V gene has CDR1 DFQATT and CDR2 SNEGSKA (reference sequence).

The chain links TRBV7-3 to TRBJ2-1; TRBD1 or TRBD2 may be the D gene (5 bases each). CDR1 and CDR2 (germline): SGHTA, FQGTGA. V gave up 4 bases and J gave up 6 bases, with 13 bases separating them. CDR3 length: 14 amino acids. The DNA of the CDR3 is TGTGCCAGCAGCTCCCCCGGGACCGGCAATGAGCAGTTCTTC. Encoded protein: CASSSPGTGNEQFF.

This clonotype appeared a few times. The CDR3 sequence: CAGTLRGGTNTGELFF. The CDR3 bases are TGTGCCGGCACCCTACGGGGAGGGACGAACACCGGGGAGCTGTTTTTT. The chain recombines TRBV7-2 with TRBJ2-2, with 7 bases matching TRBD2. J was trimmed by 0 bases and V by 11 bases; bases with no gene match: 12. Germline CDR1 and CDR2: SGHTA and FQGNSA. The CDR3 contains 16 residues.

This clonotype has more than one count but fewer than ten. The V gene is TRBV10-2, the J gene TRBJ2-6; D is possibly TRBD1 (6 bases). CDR3 size: 16 residues. V gave up 6 bases and J gave up 4 bases, with 16 bases separating them. CDR1 and CDR2 from the germline V gene are WSHSY and SAAADI. CDR3 loop: CASRDWGRVGANVLTF. CDR3 DNA sequence: TGCGCCAGCAGAGACTGGGGGCGGGTCGGGGCCAACGTCCTGACTTTC.

This clonotype has ten or more counts. This chain joins TRBV20-1 and TRBJ2-2; D unresolved. The CDR3 spans 14 residues. Germline V gene sequence: CDR1 DFQATT, CDR2 SNEGSKA (reference sequence). Trimming took off 3 bases at V and 4 bases at J, with 12 bases between the two ends. This chain's CDR3 is CSARESWGTGELFF. The CDR3 bases are TGCAGTGCTAGGGAGAGCTGGGGCACCGGGGAGCTGTTTTTT.

Ten or more counts support this clonotype. CDR3 nucleotides: TGTGCCAGCAGCTCGAAAAGGGGGCGGGAGACCCAGTACTTC. Encoded protein: CASSSKRGRETQYF. This chain joins TRBV7-2 and TRBJ2-5; 7 bases line up with TRBD1. The CDR3 spans 14 residues. Germline CDR1 reads SGHTA; CDR2 reads FQGNSA. J gave up 5 bases and V 4 bases, and 7 bases lay outside the gene matches. Combining the CDR3 with reference TRBV7-2 and TRBJ2-5 gives the whole variable domain GAGVSQSPSNKVTEKGKDVELRCDPISGHTALYWYRQSLGQGLEFLIYFQGNSAPDKSGLPSDRFSAERTGGSVSTLTIQRTQQEDSAVYLCASSSKRGRETQYFGPGTRLLVL.

This clonotype has a count of ten or more. The V gene is TRBV19, the J gene TRBJ2-2; D is uncertain. CDR3 length equals 14 residues. V gave up 7 bases and J gave up 2 bases, with 11 bases separating them. The germline V gene encodes CDR1 LNHDA and CDR2 SQIVND (reference sequence). The CDR3 DNA reads TGTGCCAGTATGGGCAGTTTTAACACCGGGGAGCTGTTTTTT. As protein: CASMGSFNTGELFF.

This clonotype was seen repeatedly, ten times or more. The J gene is TRBJ2-3, the V gene TRBV11-2, with TRBD2 matching over 10 bases. Germline V gene data show CDR1 as SGHAT and CDR2 as FQNNGV. V gave up 0 bases and J gave up 2 bases; unmatched junction bases: 5. The CDR3 covers 17 residues. The DNA for the CDR3 is TGTGCCAGCAGCTTAGAAGGCAGCGGGAGGGCCACAGATACGCAGTATTTT. Translating gives CASSLEGSGRATDTQYF.

This clonotype was counted a few times. The chain couples TRBV7-9 to TRBJ2-1; weak D call: TRBD2 (5 bases). Germline CDR1 reads SEHNR; CDR2 reads FQNEAQ (reference sequence). V was pared by 5 bases and J by 4 bases, with 21 bases between. The CDR3 runs 17 residues. The DNA for the CDR3 is TGTGCCAGCAGCCCCCCATGGTTCCCGACTAAATACAATGAGCAGTTCTTC. Translation: CASSPPWFPTKYNEQFF.

The gene calls are TRBV19 and TRBJ2-7, with D unresolved. V was pared by 3 bases and J by 5 bases, with 17 bases between. Germline CDR1 is LNHDA and CDR2 is SQIVND (reference sequence). This CDR3 has 15 residues. The CDR3 protein is CASSMAGMDNNEQYF. Here the CDR3 DNA reads TGTGCCAGTAGTATGGCCGGTATGGATAACAACGAGCAGTACTTC.

This CDR3 is CASSEWPAGGPYEQYF. The CDR3 nucleotides read TGTGCCAGCAGTGAGTGGCCAGCGGGAGGGCCCTACGAGCAGTACTTC. The genes are TRBV2 and TRBJ2-7, with 10 bases fitting TRBD2. Germline V CDR1 and CDR2: SNHLY, FYNNEI. The CDR3 sequence is 16 residues long. Trimming removed 3 bases from V and 2 bases from J; junction bases left unmatched: 7.

The gene calls are TRBV4-3 and TRBJ1-6, with 10 bases aligning to TRBD1. This CDR3 is built from 15 residues. V trimming: 4 bases; J trimming: 6 bases; junction bases outside the gene matches: 3. Germline V gene lookup returns CDR1 LGHNA and CDR2 YSLEER. The CDR3 DNA sequence: TGCGCCAGCAGCCCAGGGACAGGGGTTAATTCACCCCTCCACTTT. It encodes CASSPGTGVNSPLHF.

The rearrangement joins TRBV7-9 to TRBJ1-2; D is perhaps TRBD1 (5 bases). Germline V CDR1 and CDR2: SEHNR, FQNEAQ (reference sequence). Trimming took 1 base from V and 7 from J, leaving 7 bases between them. The CDR3 contains 12 residues. The CDR3 sequence: CASSLEQGGYTF. In nucleotides, the CDR3 is TGTGCCAGCAGCTTAGAGCAGGGTGGCTACACCTTC.